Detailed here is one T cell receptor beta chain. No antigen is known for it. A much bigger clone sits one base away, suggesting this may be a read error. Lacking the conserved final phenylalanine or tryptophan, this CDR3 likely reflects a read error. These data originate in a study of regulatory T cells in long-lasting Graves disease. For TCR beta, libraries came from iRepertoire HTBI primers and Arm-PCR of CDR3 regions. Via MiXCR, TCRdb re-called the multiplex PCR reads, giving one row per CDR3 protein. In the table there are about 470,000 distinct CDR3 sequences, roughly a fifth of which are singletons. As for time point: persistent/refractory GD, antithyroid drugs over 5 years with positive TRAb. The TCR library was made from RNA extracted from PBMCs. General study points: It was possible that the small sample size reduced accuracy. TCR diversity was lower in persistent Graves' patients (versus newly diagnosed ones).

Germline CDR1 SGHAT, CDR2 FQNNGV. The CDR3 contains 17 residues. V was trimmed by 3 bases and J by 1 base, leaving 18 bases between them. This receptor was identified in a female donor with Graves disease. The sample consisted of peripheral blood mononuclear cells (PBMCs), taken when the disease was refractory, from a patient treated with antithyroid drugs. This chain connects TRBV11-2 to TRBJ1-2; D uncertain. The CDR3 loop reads CASSFGYQSILNYGYTS. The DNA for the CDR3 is TGTGCCAGCAGCTTCGGGTACCAGTCCATACTTAACTATGGCTACACCTCC.